This T cell receptor (beta chain) was sequenced for a study of blood T cell repertoires in COVID-19. Overall study context: COVID-19 samples from acute and convalescent phases originated in the United States, Italy and Spain. PBMCs, B-cell-depleted T cells, or T cells provided the cDNA or gDNA that made up the material.

Under the authors' procedure: Cell counts per sample came from amplifying reference gene primers. Sequencing was performed with immunoSEQ multiplex PCR; in TCRdb, only in-frame clones are kept and a portion is missing. V and J calls and clone size are those listed in that table; D and trimming were worked out from the DNA. Counted here are about 260,000 clones, around 89% occurring once; the ten biggest clones make up roughly 3.9%. In its sample, this clone was seen once. Trimming removed 4 bases from V and 1 base from J, with 9 bases in between. The germline V gene encodes CDR1 SGHRS and CDR2 YFSETQ. CDR3 length equals 15 residues.

Material: peripheral blood. The sequence was collected from a woman aged 40 to 55 with acute or convalescent COVID-19. The chain links TRBV5-1 to TRBJ1-6; D remains ambiguous. CDR3 sequence: CASSPGGSYNSPLHF. The CDR3 nucleotides read TGCGCCAGCAGCCCGGGAGGTTCCTATAATTCACCCCTCCACTTT.